The clone carrying this T cell receptor beta chain has only a few counts. Its antigen is still unknown. Germline values: CDR1 MNHEY, CDR2 SMNVEV (reference sequence). The V gene lost 5 bases and the J gene lost 2 bases, with 10 bases spanning the gap. The CDR3 totals 14 residues. Unique molecular identifiers tagged the TCR beta cDNA libraries. T cells numbering about 0.85 to 11 million yielded cDNA molecules that totaled about 500,000. Each CDR3 protein gets one entry after TCRdb re-called the PCR reads with MiXCR. The sample carries approximately 730,000 distinct CDR3 sequences, approximately 30% recorded once. This record belongs to a study of post-analysis software for immune sequencing data. Overall study: There were relapsing-remitting, secondary progressive and progressive-relapsing multiple sclerosis among the disease courses included. Study-wide findings and caveats: When the samples were clustered directly with F measure, those that had been prepared in the same batch showed strong co-clustering. The study found significantly lower normalized Chao1 diversity in multiple sclerosis patients than in controls. Patients carried roughly five TRBV segments more frequently than controls did, and TRBV5-6, TRBV5-1 and TRBV20-1 were among them.

The origin of this receptor is a girl aged 10 to 17 with multiple sclerosis. This rearrangement joins TRBV27 to TRBJ2-1, with a weak D call TRBD1 (6 bases). Sequencing used blood. This CDR3 reads CASSLRQAYNEQFF. The CDR3, as DNA: TGTGCCAGCAGTCTTCGACAGGCCTACAATGAGCAGTTCTTC.